One and the same sample provided the 21 T cell receptor beta chains below, sequenced in a study of T cells in narcolepsy. Measured with immunoSEQ multiplex PCR; TCRdb has only the in-frame clones, and not every one. This table has about 21,000 clones, 92% appearing once. The sequencing sample was made of CD45RA- memory CD4+ T cells from PBMCs. Receptors were obtained from a human donor with narcolepsy.

Here the CDR3 DNA reads TGTGCCAGCAGTGTGGCAGGCCCCACAGATACGCAGTATTTT. Translation: CASSVAGPTDTQYF. The rearrangement joins TRBV6-5 to TRBJ2-3; no clear D. There are 14 residues in the CDR3. With 5 bases removed from V and 2 bases from J, the gap between germline ends came to 11 bases. From germline, CDR1 is MNHEY and CDR2 SVGAGI.

The chain joins TRBV18 to TRBJ2-1, with D perhaps being TRBD1 or TRBD2 (5 bases each). The CDR3 contains 18 residues. Germline V CDR1 and CDR2: KGHSH, LQKENI. Trimming took 2 bases from V and 7 from J, leaving 24 bases between them. CDR3 in DNA: TGTGCCAGCTCACCAACTGAGAAAACGGGACCCTTAGTGAATGAGCAGTTCTTC. It encodes CASSPTEKTGPLVNEQFF.

The V and J genes are TRBV9 and TRBJ2-5; D perhaps matches TRBD2 (7 bases). The CDR3 has 13 residues. Germline V gene sequence: CDR1 SGDLS, CDR2 YYNGEE. The ends were cut back, 1 base at V and 5 bases at J, with 9 bases in the middle. CDR3 residues: CASSVSGGETQYF. DNA for the CDR3: TGTGCCAGCAGCGTATCGGGGGGCGAGACCCAGTACTTC.

This clone was observed once. CDR3 sequence: CASSVTGGPGELFF. CDR3 nucleotides: TGTGCCAGCAGTGTTACAGGGGGGCCCGGGGAGCTGTTTTTT. The chain employs TRBV6-4 and TRBJ2-2; 8 bases are a match to TRBD1. V dropped 4 bases and J dropped 6; count of bases not matched to a gene: 4. Germline lookup yields CDR1 MRHNA and CDR2 SNTAGT. The CDR3 contains 14 residues.

This clone was seen a few times. The rearrangement uses TRBV28 and TRBJ1-1; D gene ambiguous. This CDR3 spans 13 amino acids. CDR1 is MDHEN, CDR2 SYDVKM, per germline. Trimming took 5 bases from V and 0 from J, leaving 7 bases between them. For the CDR3, the DNA is TGTGCCAGCAGTCCTCCCCTGAACACTGAAGCTTTCTTT. Amino acids: CASSPPLNTEAFF.

The genes are TRBV10-3 and TRBJ2-2, with TRBD1 matching over 8 bases. Unmatched junction bases numbered 9, after V lost 10 bases and J lost 2 bases. Germline V gives CDR1 ENHRY, CDR2 SYGVKD. This CDR3 region has 15 residues. The CDR3 DNA follows: TGTGCCAACTCCGGACAGGGAAGAAACACCGGGGAGCTGTTTTTT. This translates into CANSGQGRNTGELFF.

The V gene is TRBV5-5, the J gene TRBJ1-4; D possibly corresponds to TRBD1 (6 bases). The CDR3 covers 15 residues. The germline CDR1 and CDR2 sequences are SGHKS and YYEKEE (reference sequence). The V end lost 1 base, the J end lost 8 bases, and 15 bases lay between the germline ends. The CDR3 DNA is TGTGCCAGCAGCTTGCCGTCGGACAGCAGGGAAAAACTGTTTTTT. Translation: CASSLPSDSREKLFF.

This chain connects TRBV30 to TRBJ2-7; TRBD2 matches at 10 bases. Germline CDR1 is GTSNPN and CDR2 is SVGIG (reference sequence). V lost 5 bases, J lost 3 bases, and 4 bases stayed unmatched. The CDR3 extends over 13 amino acids. The CDR3 spells CAWEREGRYEQYF. As DNA, the CDR3 is TGTGCCTGGGAGCGGGAGGGTCGCTACGAGCAGTACTTC.

The chain links TRBV30 to TRBJ2-5; 10 bases line up with TRBD1. The J segment lost 5 bases and the V segment lost 4 bases, leaving 4 bases of the junction unmatched. Germline V gene sequence: CDR1 GTSNPN, CDR2 SVGIG (reference sequence). This CDR3 spans 13 amino acids. The CDR3, as DNA: TGTGCCTGGACTTGGACAGGGGGTGAGACCCAGTACTTC. It yields the protein CAWTWTGGETQYF.

The chain is built from TRBV18 and TRBJ1-1; D ambiguous. V was shortened by 7 bases and J by 0 bases, with 9 bases between the two germline ends. Germline V gene lookup returns CDR1 KGHSH and CDR2 LQKENI. CDR3 size: 13 residues. CDR3 DNA sequence: TGTGCCAGCTGCAGGATCATGAACACTGAAGCTTTCTTT. It translates to CASCRIMNTEAFF.

This sequence joins TRBV5-4 and TRBJ2-1, with D maybe TRBD2 (5 bases). V gave up 4 bases and J gave up 4 bases, with 12 bases separating them. Germline V gene lookup returns CDR1 SGHNT and CDR2 YYREEE (reference sequence). The CDR3 sequence is 14 residues long. CDR3 region: CASSQERSYNEQFF. The CDR3 DNA reads TGTGCCAGCAGCCAGGAGCGGAGTTACAATGAGCAGTTCTTC.

The V call is TRBV18, the J call TRBJ1-1, with TRBD1 matching over 8 bases. The CDR3 runs 16 residues. From germline, CDR1 is KGHSH and CDR2 LQKENI. The V gene end was trimmed by 2 bases and the J gene end by 4 bases; junction bases not matched to a gene: 9. The CDR3 here is CASSPTPGGRGTEAFF. The DNA for the CDR3 is TGTGCCAGCTCACCAACCCCAGGGGGCAGGGGCACTGAAGCTTTCTTT.

The chain carries TRBV5-1 and TRBJ1-2; the match to TRBD1 covers 7 bases. The germline V gene encodes CDR1 SGHRS and CDR2 YFSETQ. The CDR3 loop spans 13 amino acids. The junction had 1 base not matched to a gene; V was cut back by 2 bases and J by 3 bases. CDR3 in DNA: TGCGCCAGCAGCTTCACAGGGGACTATGGCTACACCTTC. Residues: CASSFTGDYGYTF.

This sequence joins TRBV29-1 and TRBJ2-4; 9 nucleotides agree with TRBD2. Germline CDR1 reads SQVTM; CDR2 reads ANQGSEA. Trimming took 0 bases from V and 5 from J; bases not matched to a gene: 5. The CDR3 loop spans 15 amino acids. CDR3 sequence (DNA): TGCAGCGTTGAAGATTTTAGCGGGAGACAAAACATTCAGTACTTC. It translates to CSVEDFSGRQNIQYF.

J is TRBJ2-1 and V is TRBV27; tentatively, D is TRBD1 or TRBD2 (6 bases each). Germline values: CDR1 MNHEY, CDR2 SMNVEV (reference sequence). The V end lost 3 bases, the J end lost 6 bases, and 27 bases lay between the germline ends. The CDR3 covers 19 residues. This chain's CDR3 is CASSFRGGGVWGDSNEQFF. CDR3 nucleotides: TGTGCCAGCAGTTTCAGGGGAGGAGGGGTATGGGGGGACTCCAATGAGCAGTTCTTC.

V usage is TRBV6-6 and J usage is TRBJ1-5; D gene unclear. Germline-derived CDR1 and CDR2 are MNHNY and SVGAGI (reference sequence). The CDR3 spans 10 residues. Deletions cut 2 bases from V and 7 bases from J, with 0 bases between. Here the CDR3 DNA reads TGTGCCAGCAGTTACCAGCCCCAGCATTTT. Translating gives CASSYQPQHF.

This clone was seen a single time. V gene TRBV7-6 combines with J gene TRBJ2-5; 9 bases align to TRBD1. The DNA end lines up better with TRBJ2-7; the J call may be wrong. The CDR3 sequence is 16 residues long. Germline V gives CDR1 SGHVS, CDR2 FNYEAQ. CDR3 in amino acids: CASSLVPGTGWNEQYF. The CDR3 DNA reads TGTGCCAGCAGCTTAGTCCCCGGGACAGGGTGGAACGAGCAGTACTTC.

J is TRBJ1-1 and V is TRBV7-6; the D is unclear. The CDR3 extends over 13 amino acids. Germline values: CDR1 SGHVS, CDR2 FNYEAQ. The V gene lost 5 bases and the J gene lost 0 bases, with 7 bases spanning the gap. The CDR3 nucleotides read TGTGCCAGCAGCGCCCGCCTGAACACTGAAGCTTTCTTT. It encodes CASSARLNTEAFF.

V usage is TRBV7-2 and J usage is TRBJ1-5; D ambiguous. CDR3 size: 13 residues. Germline assignment: CDR1 SGHTA and CDR2 FQGNSA. The V end was cut by 5 bases, the J end by 2 bases, with 7 bases between. CDR3 in DNA: TGTGCCAGCAGCCCCGAGGGCAATCAGCCCCAGCATTTT. Residues: CASSPEGNQPQHF.

The chain carries TRBV19 and TRBJ1-5; D gene ambiguous. Per germline, CDR1 LNHDA and CDR2 SQIVND (reference sequence). V was shortened by 5 bases and J by 6 bases, with 11 bases between the two germline ends. The CDR3 has 13 amino acids. The DNA of the CDR3 is TGTGCCAGTAGTGACACCCCGATTCAGCCCCAGCATTTT. This translates into CASSDTPIQPQHF. Full variable domain (remainder filled in from reference TRBV19 and TRBJ1-5): DGGITQSPKYLFRKEGQNVTLSCEQNLNHDAMYWYRQDPGQGLRLIYYSQIVNDFQKGDIAEGYSVSREKKESFPLTVTSAQKNPTAFYLCASSDTPIQPQHFGDGTRLSIL.

Here the CDR3 reads CASTQPPDRGAFF. CDR3 DNA: TGTGCCAGTACCCAACCCCCGGACAGGGGAGCTTTCTTT. V is TRBV19 and J is TRBJ1-1; 9 bases match TRBD1. V shed 7 bases and J 10 bases; nucleotides not matched to a gene: 10. Germline V lookup: CDR1 LNHDA, CDR2 SQIVND (reference sequence). The CDR3 totals 13 residues.